The 15 T cell receptor beta chains in this list originate from one sample, sequenced in a study of Ad26.COV2.S vaccination and SARS-CoV-2 variants. Sequencing was performed with immunoSEQ multiplex PCR; in TCRdb, only in-frame clones are kept and a portion is missing. Altogether hundreds of thousands of clones are present, approximately 90% being singletons, with the ten largest covering approximately 5%. The treatment here: 19 received Ad26.COV2.S at low or high dose, single or two shots; 5 received placebo; per-sample allocation not given. Sample collection was performed on day 63 after the first vaccine or placebo injection. This specimen was peripheral blood, taken in a trial of Ad26.COV2.S vaccine versus placebo. The source of these receptors is a person between 18 and 59 years old who received the Ad26.COV2.S COVID-19 vaccine or a placebo.

The chain uses TRBV3-1 (or the pseudogene TRBV3-2) and TRBJ1-1, with D unclear. This CDR3 spans 13 amino acids. The germline V gene encodes CDR1 LGHDT and CDR2 YNNKEL (reference sequence). Trimming removed 2 bases from V and 1 base from J, with 5 bases in between. CDR3 nucleotide sequence: TGTGCCAGCAGCCAACCCAGGAACACTGAAGCTTTCTTT. Its translation is CASSQPRNTEAFF.

V usage is TRBV7-8 and J usage is TRBJ2-5, with D uncertain. Germline V gene sequence: CDR1 SGHVS, CDR2 FQNEAQ. The V end was cut by 2 bases, the J end by 2 bases, with 12 bases between. The CDR3 runs 15 residues. In DNA, the CDR3 is TGTGCCAGCAGCTTAAGGGTCAATTTACAAGAGACCCAGTACTTC. It yields the protein CASSLRVNLQETQYF.

The chain is built from TRBV27 and TRBJ2-3, with D unresolved. The V gene lost 3 bases and the J gene lost 6 bases, with 10 bases spanning the gap. The CDR3 is 13 amino acids. The germline CDR1 and CDR2 sequences are MNHEY and SMNVEV (reference sequence). The CDR3 coding sequence is TGTGCCAGCAGTTTTACCCTCCGGGATACGCAGTATTTT. Translating it yields CASSFTLRDTQYF.

The chain joins TRBV15 to TRBJ1-2; no firm D call. The CDR3 is made up of 12 amino acids. V dropped 0 bases and J dropped 8 bases, with 7 bases sitting between them. Germline CDR1 and CDR2: LNHNV and YYDKDF (reference sequence). The CDR3 nucleotides are TGTGCCACCAGCAGAGATGGGCGAGGCTACACCTTC. It specifies CATSRDGRGYTF.

The CDR3 DNA follows: TGCGCCAGCAGCTTAGGGGCGTCAAAGAACTATAATTCACCCCTCCACTTT. Amino acid sequence: CASSLGASKNYNSPLHF. The chain is built from TRBV5-1 and TRBJ1-6; D may be TRBD1 (5 bases). Germline V gene sequence: CDR1 SGHRS, CDR2 YFSETQ. The V end was cut by 2 bases, the J end by 3 bases, with 15 bases between. This CDR3 has 17 residues.

This chain uses TRBV27 with TRBJ1-6; 9 nucleotides line up with TRBD1. Germline values: CDR1 MNHEY, CDR2 SMNVEV (reference sequence). This CDR3 comprises 14 residues. V lost 4 bases and J lost 10; bases outside the gene matches: 5. Here the CDR3 reads CASSYGTGRSPLHF. CDR3 nucleotides: TGTGCCAGCAGTTACGGGACAGGGAGGTCACCCCTCCACTTT.

This chain links TRBV29-1 with TRBJ1-5, with a possible D match to TRBD1 (6 bases). The V gene's germline CDR1 is SQVTM and CDR2 ANQGSEA. V lost 3 bases, J lost 7 bases, and 13 bases lay in between. The CDR3 contains 13 residues. The chain's CDR3 is CSVEGGPGQPQHF. The CDR3 DNA follows: TGCAGCGTTGAGGGGGGGCCGGGGCAGCCCCAGCATTTT.

V and J are TRBV29-1 and TRBJ1-1, with 10 nucleotides matching TRBD1. CDR3 length equals 19 residues. The J segment lost 1 base and the V segment lost 0 bases, leaving 14 bases of the junction unmatched. The germline V gene has CDR1 SQVTM and CDR2 ANQGSEA. CDR3 sequence reads: CSVEDLRDRGFGENTEAFF. CDR3 sequence (DNA): TGCAGCGTTGAAGATCTCCGGGACAGGGGATTCGGTGAGAACACTGAAGCTTTCTTT.

This chain uses TRBV5-1 with TRBJ2-1; 10 nucleotides match TRBD2. Germline V lookup: CDR1 SGHRS, CDR2 YFSETQ. After removal of 2 bases from V and 7 bases from J, the junction contained 3 bases not matched to a gene. The CDR3 sequence is 14 residues long. CDR3 coding DNA: TGCGCCAGCAGCTTACAGCGGGGGGGAAATGAGCAGTTCTTC. Translated, it gives CASSLQRGGNEQFF.

The rearrangement uses TRBV11-3 and TRBJ2-3, with no clear D. Looked up from germline, CDR1 is SGHNT and CDR2 is YENEEA. The CDR3 totals 14 residues. V was trimmed by 5 bases and J by 4 bases, leaving 13 bases between them. This CDR3 is CASSPKGQPDTQYF. The CDR3 DNA is TGTGCCAGCAGCCCCAAGGGCCAACCAGATACGCAGTATTTT.

The chain has TRBV11-3 and TRBJ2-7, with D perhaps given as TRBD1 or TRBD2 (6 bases each). V was pared by 5 bases and J by 2 bases, with 13 bases between. The CDR3 sequence is 14 residues long. The V gene's germline CDR1 is SGHNT and CDR2 YENEEA. CDR3 coding DNA: TGTGCCAGCAGCCCGGGGGACAATCCCTACGAGCAGTACTTC. Translated, it gives CASSPGDNPYEQYF. The entire variable domain, with the rest obtained from reference TRBV11-3 and TRBJ2-7, is as follows: EAGVVQSPRYKIIEKKQPVAFWCNPISGHNTLYWYLQNLGQGPELLIRYENEEAVDDSQLPKDRFSAERLKGVDSTLKIQPAELGDSAVYLCASSPGDNPYEQYFGPGTRLTVT.

V usage is TRBV18 and J usage is TRBJ2-2, with 13 bases matching TRBD2. The V segment lost 2 bases and the J segment 5 bases; nucleotides outside the gene matches: 11. Germline loops: CDR1 KGHSH, CDR2 LQKENI. The CDR3 loop spans 19 amino acids. CDR3: CASSPRTSGRDVVTGELFF. CDR3 in DNA: TGTGCCAGCTCACCAAGGACTAGCGGGAGAGACGTCGTGACCGGGGAGCTGTTTTTT.

The chain couples TRBV3-1 (or the pseudogene TRBV3-2) to TRBJ1-6; 10 nucleotides line up with TRBD1. The germline CDR1 and CDR2 sequences are LGHDT and YNNKEL (reference sequence). Germline trimming cut 3 bases from V and 13 bases from J; bases unmatched to any gene: 12. The CDR3 spans 16 residues. CDR3: CASSHNIGTGASPLHF. The CDR3 DNA is TGTGCCAGCAGCCATAACATCGGGACAGGGGCTTCCCCCCTCCACTTT.

This chain uses TRBV27 with TRBJ2-4; D may be TRBD1 (6 bases). Trimming left V 5 bases short and J 3 bases short, with 17 bases between. In germline, CDR1 is MNHEY, CDR2 SMNVEV (reference sequence). The CDR3 contains 16 residues. The CDR3 bases are TGTGCCAGCAGTCCCCGGACAGTAACCTACAAAAACATTCAGTACTTC. Encoded protein: CASSPRTVTYKNIQYF.

The chain has TRBV15 and TRBJ2-5; 12 bases agree with TRBD2. Germline values: CDR1 LNHNV, CDR2 YYDKDF (reference sequence). This CDR3 spans 19 amino acids. With 2 bases clipped from V and 2 bases from J, the junction kept 12 bases outside the gene matches. CDR3 bases: TGTGCCACCAGCAGACGACTAGCGGGAGAAATCAACCCGCAAGAGACCCAGTACTTC. Protein sequence: CATSRRLAGEINPQETQYF.